These T cell receptor beta chains were read from a single sample in a study of PD-1 blockade in classical Hodgkin lymphoma. Profiled with immunoSEQ multiplex PCR; TCRdb holds only in-frame clones, not every one. The sample lists some 40,000 clones, about 70% occurring once. The source was peripheral blood mononuclear cells (PBMCs), collected before the second cycle of nivolumab. The receptors come from a human donor with classical Hodgkin lymphoma. Both conserved end residues are part of each CDR3. D genes are given only for firm matches. Clone size, where shown, is once, few, many, or a class for clones that have expanded.

clone_size,j_call,cdr3_length,d_call,v_call,cdr3_nt,cdr3_aa
.,TRBJ1-6,14,.,TRBV6-5,TGTGCCAGCAGTTTCTCAGGGTCCAGGGCACCCCTCCACTTT,CASSFSGSRAPLHF
.,TRBJ1-1,13,.,TRBV6-1,TGTGCCAGCACTACGTGGATGAACACTGAAGCTTTCTTT,CASTTWMNTEAFF
.,TRBJ1-3,15,.,TRBV18,TGTGCCAGCTCACCTGGGACCAACTCTGGAAACACCATATATTTT,CASSPGTNSGNTIYF
.,TRBJ2-6,15,TRBD1,TRBV2,TGTGCCAGCAGTGAACACAGGGGTGGGGCCAACGTCCTGACTTTC,CASSEHRGGANVLTF
few,TRBJ2-1,15,TRBD2,TRBV29-1,TGCAGCGCGAAGCAGACTAGCGGGCCCTACAATGAGCAGTTCTTC,CSAKQTSGPYNEQFF
.,TRBJ2-7,16,.,TRBV5-4,TGTGCCAGCAGCTTGGTCGGTGGGGGGGCCGGGTACGAGCAGTACTTC,CASSLVGGGAGYEQYF
.,TRBJ2-7,11,.,TRBV28,TGTGCCAGCAGTTTAGGCTACGAGCAGTACTTC,CASSLGYEQYF
.,TRBJ2-3,15,TRBD2,TRBV9,TGTGCCAGCAGCGTAGAAGGAGGGGAGGGAAATACGCAGTATTTT,CASSVEGGEGNTQYF
.,TRBJ1-1,14,.,TRBV18,TGTGCCAGCTCACCACAGCGATTGAACACTGAAGCTTTCTTT,CASSPQRLNTEAFF
.,TRBJ1-6,15,TRBD1,TRBV6-5,TGTGCCAGCAGTCTAGGGGGCATGGTTAATTCACCCCTCCACTTT,CASSLGGMVNSPLHF
.,TRBJ1-2,16,TRBD1,TRBV5-8,TGTGCCAGCAGCTTGACCGGGACAGAGACTAACTATGGCTACACCTTC,CASSLTGTETNYGYTF
few,TRBJ2-1,14,TRBD2,TRBV5-1,TGCGCCAGCAGCCCCGGCGGGGGGTACAATGAGCAGTTCTTC,CASSPGGGYNEQFF
.,TRBJ2-1,15,TRBD2,TRBV7-2,TGTGCCAGCAGCTTAGTCTCTGGGGGAGGGCATGAGCAGTTCTTC,CASSLVSGGGHEQFF
.,TRBJ2-5,13,.,TRBV6-6,TGTGCCAGCAGGCTCGGGGTATGGGAGACCCAGTACTTC,CASRLGVWETQYF
once,TRBJ1-2,16,TRBD1,TRBV4-1,TGCGCCAGCAGCCTCGGATTGGGACAGGGGGACTATGGCTACACCTTC,CASSLGLGQGDYGYTF
.,TRBJ2-1,15,TRBD2,TRBV5-4,TGTGCCAGCAGTTTGAGCGGGAGTGGGTACAATGAGCAGTTCTTC,CASSLSGSGYNEQFF
.,TRBJ2-1,14,.,TRBV4-1,TGCGCCAGCAGCCAAGAACTAGCAGTGAATGAGCAGTTCTTC,CASSQELAVNEQFF
few,TRBJ1-1,12,.,TRBV29-1,TGCAGCGTCGGAGACATAAACACTGAAGCTTTCTTT,CSVGDINTEAFF
.,TRBJ1-6,18,.,TRBV10-3,TGTGCCATCAGTGAGTCGACTCGTGGGGCTAGTTATAATTCACCCCTCCACTTT,CAISESTRGASYNSPLHF
.,TRBJ2-3,17,.,TRBV6-9,TGTGCCAGCAGTTATTCCGACCTCTGGGGGAAGTCAGATACGCAGTATTTT,CASSYSDLWGKSDTQYF
.,TRBJ2-3,17,TRBD2,TRBV10-3,TGTGCCATCAGTGAATTACGTAATAGCGGGGTAACAGATACGCAGTATTTT,CAISELRNSGVTDTQYF
.,TRBJ2-2,15,TRBD2,TRBV7-6,TGTGCCAGCAGCCCCAGACTAGCGGGAGACGGGGAGCTGTTTTTT,CASSPRLAGDGELFF
.,TRBJ1-2,14,.,TRBV7-2,TGTGCCAGCAGCTTAGCGGGACTTGGGGCGGGCTACACCTTC,CASSLAGLGAGYTF
few,TRBJ1-1,14,.,TRBV6-1,TGTGCCAGCAGTGTGGGGGGGGAGTGGACTGAAGCTTTCTTT,CASSVGGEWTEAFF
.,TRBJ2-6,17,.,TRBV4-2,TGTGCCAGCAGCCAAAACCAGCGTTACTCTGGGGCCAACGTCCTGACTTTC,CASSQNQRYSGANVLTF
many,TRBJ1-1,13,.,TRBV9,TGTGCCAGCAGCGTGGGAGCGAGCACTGAAGCTTTCTTT,CASSVGASTEAFF
.,TRBJ2-5,15,.,TRBV19,TGTGCCAGTAGTAGCGGAGGTCTCCTACAAGAGACCCAGTACTTC,CASSSGGLLQETQYF
few,TRBJ1-4,17,TRBD1,TRBV2,TGTGCCAGCAGTATGGACAGGAAGATAGCAACTAATGAAAAACTGTTTTTT,CASSMDRKIATNEKLFF
.,TRBJ2-2,19,.,TRBV7-5,TGTGCCAGAAGTTTGGGACTAGCGGGAGCTCTGGCTAACACCGGGGAGCTGTTTTTT,CARSLGLAGALANTGELFF
medium-sized,TRBJ1-4,13,TRBD1,TRBV5-4,TGTGCCACCCAGGGACAGGGAGGGGAAAAACTGTTTTTT,CATQGQGGEKLFF
.,TRBJ1-2,13,TRBD1,TRBV11-3,TGTGCCAGCAGTCCCGGGACAGGGGTTGGCTACACCTTC,CASSPGTGVGYTF
.,TRBJ1-1,12,.,TRBV5-6,TGTGCCAGCAGCCCCGGATGGGGTGAAGCTTTCTTT,CASSPGWGEAFF
.,TRBJ1-1,14,.,TRBV6-1,TGTGCCAGCACCGAAAGTTGGTGGAACACTGAAGCTTTCTTT,CASTESWWNTEAFF
.,TRBJ2-2,14,.,TRBV6-5,TGTGCCAGCAGGCCGGGTCTTAACACCGGGGAGCTGTTTTTT,CASRPGLNTGELFF
once,TRBJ2-7,13,.,TRBV4-3,TGCGCCAGCAGCCAAGACAGGACCTACGAGCAGTACTTC,CASSQDRTYEQYF
few,TRBJ1-2,16,.,TRBV7-9,TGTGCCAGCAGCTTAGCGTTGGGGTTAACTAACTATGGCTACACCTTC,CASSLALGLTNYGYTF
.,TRBJ1-2,14,.,TRBV7-6,TGTGCCAGCAGCCCCTACCCCGGGGTCTATGGCTACACCTTC,CASSPYPGVYGYTF
.,TRBJ1-2,15,TRBD1,TRBV6-1,TGTGCCAGCAGATTAACGGGACAGGGCGGCGGGGGCTACACCTTC,CASRLTGQGGGGYTF
.,TRBJ2-7,13,.,TRBV10-3,TGTGCCATCAGCTCGTACAACTCCTACGAGCAGTACTTC,CAISSYNSYEQYF
.,TRBJ2-3,13,.,TRBV25-1,TGTGCCAGCAGTGAATATTGGATGCGGACGCAGTATTTT,CASSEYWMRTQYF
.,TRBJ2-1,12,.,TRBV11-1,TGTGCCAGCAGCGATGACTACAATGAGCAGTTCTTC,CASSDDYNEQFF
few,TRBJ1-1,13,.,TRBV10-3,TGTGCCACCACAGGGACGGGGAACACTGAAGCTTTCTTT,CATTGTGNTEAFF
.,TRBJ1-5,16,.,TRBV19,TGTGCCAGTAGTATTAGGAGGGGCCTAAGCAATCAGCCCCAGCATTTT,CASSIRRGLSNQPQHF
.,TRBJ2-7,15,.,TRBV5-6,TGTGCCAGCAGCTTGGGTACAGCCTTTTCCTACGAGCAGTACTTC,CASSLGTAFSYEQYF
few,TRBJ2-3,14,TRBD2,TRBV10-3,TGTGCCATCAGTGTTACTAGCGGCACAGATACGCAGTATTTT,CAISVTSGTDTQYF
.,TRBJ2-3,18,.,TRBV7-3,TGTGCCAGCAGCTTACTTGGAGAGGGCCAATTGAGCACAGATACGCAGTATTTT,CASSLLGEGQLSTDTQYF
.,TRBJ2-2,15,.,TRBV13,TGTGCCAGCAGCTTTCCCTTCAGGGGCACCGGGGAGCTGTTTTTT,CASSFPFRGTGELFF
.,TRBJ1-5,14,.,TRBV27,TGTGCCAGCAGTTTTGGGGGCTCCAATCAGCCCCAGCATTTT,CASSFGGSNQPQHF
.,TRBJ2-4,13,.,TRBV11-2,TGTGCCAGCAGCGGCCAGGTCGCAAACATTCAGTACTTC,CASSGQVANIQYF
.,TRBJ2-7,14,.,TRBV18,TGTGCCAGCTCAACCGACTACGGTCGCTACGAGCAGTACTTC,CASSTDYGRYEQYF